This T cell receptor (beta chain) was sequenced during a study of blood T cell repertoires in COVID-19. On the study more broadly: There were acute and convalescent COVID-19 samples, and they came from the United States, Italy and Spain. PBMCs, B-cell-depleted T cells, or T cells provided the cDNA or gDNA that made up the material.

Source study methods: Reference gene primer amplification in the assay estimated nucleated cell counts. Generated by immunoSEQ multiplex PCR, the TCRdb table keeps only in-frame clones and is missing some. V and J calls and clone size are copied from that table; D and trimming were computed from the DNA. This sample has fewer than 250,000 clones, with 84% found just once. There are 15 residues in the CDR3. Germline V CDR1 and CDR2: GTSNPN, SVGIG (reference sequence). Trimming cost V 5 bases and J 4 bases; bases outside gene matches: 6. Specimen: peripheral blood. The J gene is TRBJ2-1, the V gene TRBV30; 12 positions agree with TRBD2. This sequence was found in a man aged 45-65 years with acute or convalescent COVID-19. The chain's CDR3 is CAWALGLAGYNEQFF. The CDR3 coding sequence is TGTGCCTGGGCTCTCGGACTAGCGGGATACAATGAGCAGTTCTTC.